This TCR beta chain comes out of a study of post-analysis software for immune sequencing data (dated by TCRdb to about 2015). In the study overall: Relapsing-remitting, secondary progressive and progressive-relapsing multiple sclerosis were recorded as disease courses, and subtype annotation was lacking for some patients. Patient repertoires were compared against roughly 10 previously published healthy control repertoires from donors aged about 6 to 26 years. A subset of samples was prepared in parallel using single-end sample barcoding, then pooled and co-amplified after Illumina adapter ligation.

Preparation of the library involved PCR. Sequencing used an Illumina HiSeq 2500. Unique molecular identifiers were incorporated into TCR beta cDNA libraries to reduce PCR and sequencing biases. Per 1 to 10 million input T cells, roughly 500,000 cDNA molecules were obtained, such that each molecule approximated one T cell. The patient libraries were prepared and sequenced with the same protocol used for the earlier healthy control dataset. Within a given batch, samples were prepared together, multiplexed and sequenced on the same HiSeq lane. In the original analysis: Raw barcoded reads were processed with MIGEC, and single-read molecular identifier groups were discarded before consensus assembly and CDR3 extraction. VDJtools was used for post-analysis of the clonotype tables, and diversity was normalized by down-sampling every dataset to the size of the smallest sample. To correct batch-related cross-sample contamination, repertoire overlap clustering matched CDR3 amino acid sequences but not nucleotide sequences. TCRdb handled the public reads itself, with Q25 trimming in fastp and clone calling in MiXCR, and kept productive beta chains. Each CDR3 protein gets just one entry, which takes the most common genes and DNA from the rows behind it. TCRdb, not the authors, supplied the V and J calls. Here the sample has approximately 630,000 distinct CDR3 sequences; 55% to 70% occur a single time. The ten largest clones capture around 10% of the sample.

As for this clonotype: This receptor's antigen is unknown. No base qualities exist here, and no much larger clone lies one base off it.

What the study reported, not specific to this receptor: Compared with controls, multiple sclerosis patients had significantly lower normalized Chao1 diversity, a finding suggesting substantial peripheral T-cell clonal expansion. Significantly higher frequencies in patients than in controls were found for five TRBV segments, including TRBV5-6, TRBV5-1 and TRBV20-1. Strong co-clustering of samples prepared in the same batch was shown by direct clustering with F measure, prompting a batch-effect correction. The multiple sclerosis patient group was slightly younger than the control group.

The CDR1 and CDR2 encoded by the germline V gene are SGHTA and FQGNSA. The junction shows trimming of 5 bases on V and 6 bases on J, plus 14 bases between the germline ends. Including the terminal cysteine and phenylalanine, the CDR3 comprises 13 residues. The sequence is cut down to CDR3 DNA, 39 bases in frame from base 1. To demonstrate the VDJtools post-analysis software, the study profiled TCR beta repertoires from the peripheral blood of under 15 young patients with multiple sclerosis. Multiple sclerosis patients were children and adolescents aged about 6 to 16 years. The sequenced sample consisted of blood. This chain is built from TRBV7-2 and TRBJ2-7; TRBD1 is a weak D gene call, 6 bases matching. This sequence originates from a girl aged 2-9 years with multiple sclerosis. The CDR3 protein sequence reads: CASSLVVGGEQYF. The DNA sequence follows: TGTGCCAGCAGCCTAGTCGTAGGGGGCGAGCAGTACTTC.